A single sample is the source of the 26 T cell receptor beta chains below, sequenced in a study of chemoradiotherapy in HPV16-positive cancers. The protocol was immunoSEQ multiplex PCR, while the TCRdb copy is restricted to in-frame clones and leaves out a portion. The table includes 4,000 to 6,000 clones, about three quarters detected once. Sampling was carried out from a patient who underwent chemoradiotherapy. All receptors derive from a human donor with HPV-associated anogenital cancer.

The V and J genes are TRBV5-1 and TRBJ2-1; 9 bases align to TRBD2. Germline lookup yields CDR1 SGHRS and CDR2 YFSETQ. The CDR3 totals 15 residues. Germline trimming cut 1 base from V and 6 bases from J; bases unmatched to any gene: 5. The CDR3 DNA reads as TGCGCCAGCAGCTTGTTGGGACTAGCTTCCAATGAGCAGTTCTTC. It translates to CASSLLGLASNEQFF.

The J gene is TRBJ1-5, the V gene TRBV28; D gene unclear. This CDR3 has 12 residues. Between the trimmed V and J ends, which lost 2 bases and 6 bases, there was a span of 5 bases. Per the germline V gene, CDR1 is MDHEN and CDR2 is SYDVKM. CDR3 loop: CASSLASQPQHF. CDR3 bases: TGTGCCAGCAGTTTAGCCAGTCAGCCCCAGCATTTT.

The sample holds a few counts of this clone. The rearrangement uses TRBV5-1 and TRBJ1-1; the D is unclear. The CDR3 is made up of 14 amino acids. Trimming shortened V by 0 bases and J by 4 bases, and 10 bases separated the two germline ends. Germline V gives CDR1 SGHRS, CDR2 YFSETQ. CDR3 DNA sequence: TGCGCCAGCAGCTTGGATCTGAGGGCCACTGAAGCTTTCTTT. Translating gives CASSLDLRATEAFF.

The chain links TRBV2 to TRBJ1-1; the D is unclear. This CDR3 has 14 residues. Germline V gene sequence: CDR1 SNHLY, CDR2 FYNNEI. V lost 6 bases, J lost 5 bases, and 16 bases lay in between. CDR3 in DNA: TGTGCCAGCAGAGGCTGGGAGGGAGGAACTGAAGCTTTCTTT. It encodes CASRGWEGGTEAFF.

The DNA for the CDR3 is TGCGCCAGCAGCCCCTTTTTTCCATTGGACGAGAATTCACCCCTCCACTTT. It specifies CASSPFFPLDENSPLHF. This sequence joins TRBV4-3 and TRBJ1-6; unclear D gene. The CDR3 length is 17 residues. CDR1 and CDR2 from the germline V gene are LGHNA and YSLEER. V was pared by 4 bases and J by 7 bases, with 20 bases between.

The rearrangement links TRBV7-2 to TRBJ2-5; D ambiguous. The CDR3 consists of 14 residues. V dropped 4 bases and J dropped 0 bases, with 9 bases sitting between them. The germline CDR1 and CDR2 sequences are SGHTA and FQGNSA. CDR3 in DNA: TGTGCCAGCAGCTATCGTTATGACCAAGAGACCCAGTACTTC. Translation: CASSYRYDQETQYF.

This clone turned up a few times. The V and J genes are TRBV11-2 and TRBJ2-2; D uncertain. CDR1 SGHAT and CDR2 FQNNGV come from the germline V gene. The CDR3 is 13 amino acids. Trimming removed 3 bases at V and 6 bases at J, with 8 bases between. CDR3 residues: CASSFLESGELFF. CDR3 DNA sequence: TGTGCCAGCAGCTTCCTTGAGTCCGGGGAGCTGTTTTTT. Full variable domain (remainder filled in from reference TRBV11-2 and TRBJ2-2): EAGVAQSPRYKIIEKRQSVAFWCNPISGHATLYWYQQILGQGPKLLIQFQNNGVVDDSQLPKDRFSAERLKGVDSTLKIQPAKLEDSAVYLCASSFLESGELFFGEGSRLTVL.

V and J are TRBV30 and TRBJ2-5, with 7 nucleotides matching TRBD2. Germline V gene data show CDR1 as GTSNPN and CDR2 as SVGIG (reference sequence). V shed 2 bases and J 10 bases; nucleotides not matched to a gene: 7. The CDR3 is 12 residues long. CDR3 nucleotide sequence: TGTGCCTGGAGTCGTCCTTCGGGGGGCCAGTACTTC. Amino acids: CAWSRPSGGQYF.

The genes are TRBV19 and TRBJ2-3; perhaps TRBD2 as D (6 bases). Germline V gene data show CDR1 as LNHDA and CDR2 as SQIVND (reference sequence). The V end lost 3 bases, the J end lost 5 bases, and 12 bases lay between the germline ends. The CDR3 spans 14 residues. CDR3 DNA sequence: TGTGCCAGTAGTATCGGGGGTAGCCAAGATACGCAGTATTTT. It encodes CASSIGGSQDTQYF.

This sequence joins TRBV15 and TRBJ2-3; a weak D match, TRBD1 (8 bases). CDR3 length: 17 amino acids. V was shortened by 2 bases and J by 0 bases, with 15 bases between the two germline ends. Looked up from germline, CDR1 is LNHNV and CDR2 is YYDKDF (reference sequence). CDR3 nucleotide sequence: TGTGCCACCAGCAGAAAAACAGGGGGAGGGAGCACAGATACGCAGTATTTT. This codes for CATSRKTGGGSTDTQYF.

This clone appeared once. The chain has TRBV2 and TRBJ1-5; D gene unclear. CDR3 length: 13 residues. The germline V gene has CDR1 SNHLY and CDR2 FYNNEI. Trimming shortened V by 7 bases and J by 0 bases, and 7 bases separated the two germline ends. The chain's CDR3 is CASTRDSNQPQHF. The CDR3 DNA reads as TGTGCCAGCACTCGGGATAGCAATCAGCCCCAGCATTTT.

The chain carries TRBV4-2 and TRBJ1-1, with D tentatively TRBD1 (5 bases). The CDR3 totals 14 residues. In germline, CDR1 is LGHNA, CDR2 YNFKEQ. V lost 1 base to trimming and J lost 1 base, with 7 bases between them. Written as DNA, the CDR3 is TGTGCCAGCAGCCAAGTGACAGAGAACACTGAAGCTTTCTTT. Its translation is CASSQVTENTEAFF.

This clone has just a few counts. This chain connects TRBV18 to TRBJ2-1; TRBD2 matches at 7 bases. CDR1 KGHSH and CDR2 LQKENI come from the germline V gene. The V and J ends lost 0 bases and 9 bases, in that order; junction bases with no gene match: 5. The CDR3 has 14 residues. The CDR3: CASSPPALAVEQFF. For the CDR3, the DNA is TGTGCCAGCTCACCACCAGCGCTAGCGGTTGAGCAGTTCTTC.

The CDR3 region is CSVYRANTEAFF. In nucleotides, the CDR3 is TGCAGCGTCTACAGGGCCAACACTGAAGCTTTCTTT. The rearrangement joins TRBV29-1 to TRBJ1-1; tentatively, D is TRBD1 (6 bases). Looked up from germline, CDR1 is SQVTM and CDR2 is ANQGSEA. The V end lost 6 bases, the J end lost 2 bases, and 10 bases lay between the germline ends. This CDR3 has 12 residues.

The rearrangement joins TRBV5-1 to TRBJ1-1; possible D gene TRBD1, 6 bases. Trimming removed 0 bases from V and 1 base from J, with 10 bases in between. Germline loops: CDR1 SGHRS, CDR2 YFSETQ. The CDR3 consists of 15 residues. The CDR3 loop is CASSLVARGNTEAFF. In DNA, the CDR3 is TGCGCCAGCAGCTTGGTGGCCAGGGGGAACACTGAAGCTTTCTTT.

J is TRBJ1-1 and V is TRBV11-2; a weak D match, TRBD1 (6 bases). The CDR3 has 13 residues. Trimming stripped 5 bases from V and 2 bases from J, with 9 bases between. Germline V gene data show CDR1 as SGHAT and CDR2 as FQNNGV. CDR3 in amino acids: CASSRGLNTEAFF. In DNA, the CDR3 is TGTGCCAGCAGCCGGGGGCTCAACACTGAAGCTTTCTTT.

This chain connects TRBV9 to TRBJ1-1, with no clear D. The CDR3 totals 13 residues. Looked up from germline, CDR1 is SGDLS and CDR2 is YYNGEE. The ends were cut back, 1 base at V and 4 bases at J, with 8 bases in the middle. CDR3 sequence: CASSVWVGTEAFF. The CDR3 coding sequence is TGTGCCAGCAGCGTATGGGTGGGCACTGAAGCTTTCTTT.

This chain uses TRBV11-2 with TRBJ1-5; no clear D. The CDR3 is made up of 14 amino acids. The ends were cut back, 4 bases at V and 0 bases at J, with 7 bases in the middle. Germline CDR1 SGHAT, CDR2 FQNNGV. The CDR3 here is CASSSDYSNQPQHF. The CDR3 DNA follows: TGTGCCAGCAGCTCTGATTATAGCAATCAGCCCCAGCATTTT.

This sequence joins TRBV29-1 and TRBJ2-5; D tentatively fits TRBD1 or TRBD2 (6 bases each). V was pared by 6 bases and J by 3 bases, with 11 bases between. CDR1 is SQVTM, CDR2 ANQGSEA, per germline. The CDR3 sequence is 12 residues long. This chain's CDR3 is CSVRRGEETQYF. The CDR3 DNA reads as TGCAGCGTGAGGAGGGGGGAAGAGACCCAGTACTTC.

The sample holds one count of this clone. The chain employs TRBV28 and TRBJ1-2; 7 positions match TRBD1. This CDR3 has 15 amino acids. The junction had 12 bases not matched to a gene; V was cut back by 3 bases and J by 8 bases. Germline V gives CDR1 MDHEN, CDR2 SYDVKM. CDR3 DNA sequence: TGTGCCAGCAGTTTCGCTGCGGTGACAGGGAGCGGCTACACCTTC. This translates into CASSFAAVTGSGYTF.

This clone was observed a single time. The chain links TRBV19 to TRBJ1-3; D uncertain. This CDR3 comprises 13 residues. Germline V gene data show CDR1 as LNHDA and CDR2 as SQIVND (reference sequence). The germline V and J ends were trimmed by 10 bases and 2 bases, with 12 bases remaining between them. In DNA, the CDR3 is TGTGCCACTTCGACCCAGCCTGGAAACACCATATATTTT. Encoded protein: CATSTQPGNTIYF.

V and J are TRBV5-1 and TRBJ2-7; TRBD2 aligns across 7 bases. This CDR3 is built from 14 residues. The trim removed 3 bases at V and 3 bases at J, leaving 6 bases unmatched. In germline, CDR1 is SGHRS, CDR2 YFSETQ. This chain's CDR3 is CASSSPGGGYEQYF. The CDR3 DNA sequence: TGCGCCAGCAGCTCCCCGGGGGGAGGCTACGAGCAGTACTTC.

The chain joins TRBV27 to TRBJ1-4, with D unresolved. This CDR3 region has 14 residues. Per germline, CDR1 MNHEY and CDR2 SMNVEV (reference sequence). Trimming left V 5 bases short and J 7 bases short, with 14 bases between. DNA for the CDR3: TGTGCCAGCAGTAGTAACCAAAAAGGTGAAAAACTGTTTTTT. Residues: CASSSNQKGEKLFF.

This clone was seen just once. The CDR3 loop is CASSPTYRVQETQYF. In DNA, the CDR3 is TGTGCCAGCAGTCCCACCTACAGGGTCCAAGAGACCCAGTACTTC. The chain carries TRBV6-1 and TRBJ2-5, with D possibly matching TRBD1 (6 bases). Germline-derived CDR1 and CDR2 are MNHNS and SASEGT. The CDR3 runs 15 residues. V lost 5 bases and J 1 base, leaving 14 bases between the germline ends.

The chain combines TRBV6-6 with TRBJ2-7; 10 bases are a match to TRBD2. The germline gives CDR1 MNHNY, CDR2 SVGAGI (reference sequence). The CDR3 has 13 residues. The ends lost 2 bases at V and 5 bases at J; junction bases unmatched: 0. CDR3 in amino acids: CASSYGTSDEQYF. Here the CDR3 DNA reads TGTGCCAGCAGTTACGGGACTAGCGACGAGCAGTACTTC.

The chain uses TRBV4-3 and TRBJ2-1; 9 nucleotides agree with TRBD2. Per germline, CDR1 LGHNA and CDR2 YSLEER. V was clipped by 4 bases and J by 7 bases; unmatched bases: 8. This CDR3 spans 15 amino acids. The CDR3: CASSPGGGALNEQFF. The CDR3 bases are TGCGCCAGCAGCCCGGGCGGGGGGGCTCTAAATGAGCAGTTCTTC.